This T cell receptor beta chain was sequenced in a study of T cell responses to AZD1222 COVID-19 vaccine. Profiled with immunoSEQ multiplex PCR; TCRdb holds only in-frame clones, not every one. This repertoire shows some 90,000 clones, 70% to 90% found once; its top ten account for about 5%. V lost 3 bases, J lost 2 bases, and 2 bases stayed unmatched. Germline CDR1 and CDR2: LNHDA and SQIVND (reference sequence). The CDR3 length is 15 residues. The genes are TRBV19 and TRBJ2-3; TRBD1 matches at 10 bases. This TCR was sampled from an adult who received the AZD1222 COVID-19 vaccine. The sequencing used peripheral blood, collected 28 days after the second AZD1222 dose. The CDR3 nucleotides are TGTGCCAGTAGTATGGGACAGGGGTTCACAGATACGCAGTATTTT. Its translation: CASSMGQGFTDTQYF.